The 18 T cell receptor beta chains below were found in one sample sequenced in a study of molecular identifiers for immune sequencing clone quantification. A single record per CDR3 protein comes from TCRdb applying MiXCR to the PCR reads. Among hundreds of thousands of distinct CDR3 sequences listed, about a fifth were seen once. The sample was naive CD8+ T cells from blood, with Jurkat cell RNA spiked in. The subset: FACS-sorted CD8+CD4-CCR7+CD45RA+ naive T cells. These receptors came from a human donor in good health. Some libraries in this study had Jurkat cell RNA spiked in.

At least ten counts were recorded for this clonotype. The DNA of the CDR3 is TGTGCCAGCACCGGACTAACATCATCAGGGGCCAACGTCCTGACTTTC. This sequence encodes CASTGLTSSGANVLTF. This chain links TRBV6-5 with TRBJ2-6, with D tentatively TRBD2 (6 bases). Per the germline V gene, CDR1 is MNHEY and CDR2 is SVGAGI. The CDR3 has 16 residues. V was trimmed by 7 bases and J by 4 bases, leaving 17 bases between them.

This clonotype was found many times. The rearrangement joins TRBV29-1 to TRBJ1-2; D may be TRBD1 (6 bases). Germline V gives CDR1 SQVTM, CDR2 ANQGSEA. V lost 3 bases and J lost 0, with 17 bases in between. The CDR3 spans 16 residues. The CDR3 DNA reads TGCAGCGTTGACCTAGAAGCCGGGACAACTAACTATGGCTACACCTTC. Translation: CSVDLEAGTTNYGYTF.

This clonotype was found many times. The V and J genes are TRBV27 and TRBJ1-2; 8 nucleotides line up with TRBD1. V lost 4 bases, J lost 4 bases, and 5 bases stayed unmatched. CDR3 size: 14 residues. The germline CDR1 and CDR2 sequences are MNHEY and SMNVEV (reference sequence). CDR3 amino acids: CASSSQGAAYGYTF. In DNA, the CDR3 is TGTGCCAGCAGTTCGCAGGGGGCGGCCTATGGCTACACCTTC.

The V gene is TRBV3-1, the J gene TRBJ2-5; unclear D gene. The CDR3 runs to 12 residues. CDR1 is LGHDT, CDR2 YNNKEL, per germline (reference sequence). Trimming cost V 4 bases and J 2 bases, with 5 bases left between them. The CDR3 region is CASSRIQETQYF. The CDR3 region has the DNA TGTGCCAGCAGCCGCATTCAAGAGACCCAGTACTTC.

This clonotype showed up many times. The chain carries TRBV7-2 and TRBJ1-5, with 10 bases that match TRBD1. The CDR3 consists of 14 residues. The germline V gene has CDR1 SGHTA and CDR2 FQGNSA. V shed 3 bases, J shed 5 bases, and the junction held 1 base outside the gene matches. CDR3 residues: CASSLGTGDQPQHF. Written as DNA, the CDR3 is TGTGCCAGCAGCTTGGGGACAGGGGATCAGCCCCAGCATTTT.

This clonotype has only a few counts. The chain combines TRBV6-2 or TRBV6-3 with TRBJ2-7; 9 nucleotides agree with TRBD1. The germline gives CDR1 MNHEY, CDR2 SVGEGT. This CDR3 is 15 amino acids long. The junction had 4 bases not matched to a gene; V was cut back by 2 bases and J by 2 bases. CDR3 protein: CASSYRDRDTYEQYF. CDR3 DNA sequence: TGTGCCAGCAGTTACCGGGACAGGGATACCTACGAGCAGTACTTC.

This clonotype was seen only a few times. J is TRBJ1-1 and V is TRBV5-8, with TRBD1 identical over 10 bases. Per germline, CDR1 SGHTS and CDR2 YDEGEE. The CDR3 loop spans 15 amino acids. The V segment lost 4 bases and the J segment 4 bases; nucleotides outside the gene matches: 7. In DNA, the CDR3 is TGTGCCAGCAGCGCGGGACAGGGGTTCGGCACTGAAGCTTTCTTT. This translates into CASSAGQGFGTEAFF.

This clonotype has at least ten counts. The gene calls are TRBV29-1 and TRBJ1-1; D remains ambiguous. The CDR3 contains 13 residues. V lost 2 bases and J lost 1, with 8 bases in between. Germline V CDR1 and CDR2: SQVTM, ANQGSEA. This chain's CDR3 is CSVERWENTEAFF. CDR3 bases: TGCAGCGTTGAAAGGTGGGAGAACACTGAAGCTTTCTTT.

This clonotype was seen a handful of times. The V and J genes are TRBV19 and TRBJ2-6; D call uncertain. Germline CDR1 LNHDA, CDR2 SQIVND (reference sequence). The CDR3 sequence is 15 residues long. The V end was cut by 10 bases, the J end by 3 bases, with 16 bases between. The CDR3 here is CATTPVSFGANVLTF. In nucleotides, the CDR3 is TGTGCCACCACTCCGGTCTCTTTTGGGGCCAACGTCCTGACTTTC.

This clonotype came up a few times. The rearrangement links TRBV7-6 to TRBJ1-2; TRBD1 matches 9 bases. Looked up from germline, CDR1 is SGHVS and CDR2 is FNYEAQ. V shed 5 bases, J shed 0 bases, and the junction held 10 bases outside the gene matches. CDR3 length: 17 amino acids. The CDR3 nucleotides read TGTGCCAGCAGCCCCGGGACAGGGCTTTCTTCTAACTATGGCTACACCTTC. Residues: CASSPGTGLSSNYGYTF.

The V call is TRBV21-1, the J call TRBJ2-7; TRBD1 is the table's D call, not checked against the DNA. TRBV21-1 is termed a pseudogene. The CDR3 runs to 16 residues. CDR3 protein: CASSKVLRTGTYEQYF. CDR3 bases: TGTGCCAGCAGCAAAGTTCTCCGGACAGGGACCTACGAGCAGTACTTC.

This chain connects TRBV7-2 to TRBJ2-1; the match to TRBD1 covers 8 bases. The V and J ends lost 8 bases and 10 bases, in that order; junction bases with no gene match: 4. CDR1 and CDR2 from the germline V gene are SGHTA and FQGNSA. The CDR3 is made up of 11 amino acids. The CDR3 here is CASASGGEQFF. For the CDR3, the DNA is TGTGCCAGCGCATCAGGGGGCGAGCAGTTCTTC.

The table lists this clonotype with many counts. The chain combines TRBV28 with TRBJ1-5; D might be TRBD1 (6 bases). Trimming left V 5 bases short and J 0 bases short, with 17 bases between. CDR1 and CDR2 from the germline V gene are MDHEN and SYDVKM. The CDR3 length is 17 residues. CDR3 region: CASSTTQGEYSNQPQHF. CDR3 bases: TGTGCCAGCAGTACCACACAGGGTGAATATAGCAATCAGCCCCAGCATTTT.

This clonotype was detected ten times or more. The chain employs TRBV5-4 and TRBJ2-7; D might be TRBD1 or TRBD2, each matching 5 bases. There are 17 residues in the CDR3. V lost 3 bases, J lost 2 bases, and 21 bases lay in between. Germline V gene sequence: CDR1 SGHNT, CDR2 YYREEE (reference sequence). As DNA, the CDR3 is TGTGCCAGCAGCTGGGGACCGGGACGGAACTATACCTACGAGCAGTACTTC. Amino acids: CASSWGPGRNYTYEQYF.

Only a few counts were recorded for this clonotype. This rearrangement joins TRBV19 to TRBJ1-5, with TRBD1 matching 11 bases. CDR1 and CDR2 from the germline V gene are LNHDA and SQIVND (reference sequence). CDR3 length equals 16 residues. The junction had 5 bases not matched to a gene; V was cut back by 1 base and J by 6 bases. CDR3 bases: TGTGCCAGTAGTATAGGGACAGGGGGCGTCGGTCAGCCCCAGCATTTT. Its protein is CASSIGTGGVGQPQHF. The whole variable domain, filled in from reference TRBV19 and TRBJ1-5, reads DGGITQSPKYLFRKEGQNVTLSCEQNLNHDAMYWYRQDPGQGLRLIYYSQIVNDFQKGDIAEGYSVSREKKESFPLTVTSAQKNPTAFYLCASSIGTGGVGQPQHFGDGTRLSIL.

This clonotype was recorded once. A much larger clone differs from this one at a single base, so this may be a read error. The DNA for the CDR3 is TGTGCCAGCAGTTACGGGGCGACTAGCACAGATACGCGGTATTTT. It codes for CASSYGATSTDTRYF. V and J are TRBV6-6 and TRBJ2-3; TRBD2 matches at 7 bases. The CDR3 runs to 15 residues. CDR1 and CDR2 (germline): MNHNY, SVGAGI (reference sequence).

This rearrangement joins TRBV3-1 to TRBJ2-7; TRBD2 matches at 9 bases. The V segment lost 0 bases and the J segment 3 bases; nucleotides outside the gene matches: 3. The CDR3 totals 15 residues. Germline lookup yields CDR1 LGHDT and CDR2 YNNKEL (reference sequence). CDR3 nucleotides: TGTGCCAGCAGCCAAGAGAGCGGGAGGAACTACGAGCAGTACTTC. Translating it yields CASSQESGRNYEQYF.

The chain uses TRBV18 and TRBJ1-1; 11 positions match TRBD1. With V trimmed by 3 bases and J by 4 bases, 22 bases remained unmatched. There are 21 residues in the CDR3. Germline CDR1 is KGHSH and CDR2 is LQKENI. CDR3 amino acids: CASSPGRTGGDWDRGGTEAFF. The DNA of the CDR3 is TGTGCCAGCTCACCGGGCAGGACAGGGGGCGATTGGGATAGAGGAGGCACTGAAGCTTTCTTT.